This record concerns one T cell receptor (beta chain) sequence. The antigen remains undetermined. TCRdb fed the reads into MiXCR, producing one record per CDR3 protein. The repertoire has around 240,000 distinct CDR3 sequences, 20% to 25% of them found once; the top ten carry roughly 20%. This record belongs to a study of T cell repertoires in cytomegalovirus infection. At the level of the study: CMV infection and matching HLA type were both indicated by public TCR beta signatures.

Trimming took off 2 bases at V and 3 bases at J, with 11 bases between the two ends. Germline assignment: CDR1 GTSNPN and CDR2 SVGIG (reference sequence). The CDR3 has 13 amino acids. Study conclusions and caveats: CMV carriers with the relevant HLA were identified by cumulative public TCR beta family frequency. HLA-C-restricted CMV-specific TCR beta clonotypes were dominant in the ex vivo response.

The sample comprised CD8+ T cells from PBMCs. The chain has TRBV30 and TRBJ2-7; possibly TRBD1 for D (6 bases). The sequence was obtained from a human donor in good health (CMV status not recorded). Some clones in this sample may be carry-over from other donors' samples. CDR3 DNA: TGTGCCTGGAGTTGGGACATCGGCTACGAGCAGTACTTC. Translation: CAWSWDIGYEQYF. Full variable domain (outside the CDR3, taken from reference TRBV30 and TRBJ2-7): SQTIHQWPATLVQPVGSPLSLECTVEGTSNPNLYWYRQAAGRGLQLLFYSVGIGQISSEVPQNLSASRPQDRQFILSSKKLLLSDSGFYLCAWSWDIGYEQYFGPGTRLTVT.